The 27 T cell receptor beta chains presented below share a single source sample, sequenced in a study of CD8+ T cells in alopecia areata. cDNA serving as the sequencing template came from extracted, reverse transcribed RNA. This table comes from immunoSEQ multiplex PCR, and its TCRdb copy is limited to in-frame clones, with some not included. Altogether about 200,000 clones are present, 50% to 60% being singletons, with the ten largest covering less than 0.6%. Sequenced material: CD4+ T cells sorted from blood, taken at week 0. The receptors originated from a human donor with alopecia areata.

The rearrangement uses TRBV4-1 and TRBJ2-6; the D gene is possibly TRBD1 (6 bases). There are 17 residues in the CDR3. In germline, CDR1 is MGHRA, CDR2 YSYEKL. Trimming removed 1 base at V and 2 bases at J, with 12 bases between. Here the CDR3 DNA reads TGCGCCAGCAGCCAAGTCCCAAGGGGGACTGGGGCCAACGTCCTGACTTTC. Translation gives CASSQVPRGTGANVLTF.

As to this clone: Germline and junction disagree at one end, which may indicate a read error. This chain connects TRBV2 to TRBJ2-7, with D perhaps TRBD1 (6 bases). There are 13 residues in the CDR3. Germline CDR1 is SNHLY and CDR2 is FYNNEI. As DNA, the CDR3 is TGTGCCAGCAGCGAAGGACAGATCAACGAGCAGTACTTC. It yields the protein CASSEGQINEQYF.

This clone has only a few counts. CDR3: CASTTGRSSAEAFF. CDR3 DNA: TGTGCCAGCACCACCGGCCGGTCCAGCGCTGAAGCTTTCTTT. This chain links TRBV6-5 with TRBJ1-1, with D uncertain. In germline, CDR1 is MNHEY, CDR2 SVGAGI. V lost 7 bases and J 6 bases, leaving 18 bases between the germline ends. CDR3 length: 14 amino acids.

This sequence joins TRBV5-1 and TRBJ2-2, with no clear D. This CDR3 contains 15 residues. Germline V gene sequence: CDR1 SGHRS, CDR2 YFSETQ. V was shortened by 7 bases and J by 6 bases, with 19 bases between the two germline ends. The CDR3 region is CASRALLGSAGELFF. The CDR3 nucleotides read TGCGCCAGCCGCGCCCTGTTGGGGTCGGCCGGGGAGCTGTTTTTT. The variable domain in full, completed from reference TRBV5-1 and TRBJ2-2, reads KAGVTQTPRYLIKTRGQQVTLSCSPISGHRSVSWYQQTPGQGLQFLFEYFSETQRNKGNFPGRFSGRQFSNSRSEMNVSTLELGDSALYLCASRALLGSAGELFFGEGSRLTVL.

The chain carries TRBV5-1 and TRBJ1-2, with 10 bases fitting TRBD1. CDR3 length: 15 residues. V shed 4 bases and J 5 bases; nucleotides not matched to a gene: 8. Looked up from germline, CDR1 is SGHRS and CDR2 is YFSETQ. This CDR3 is CASSPGWTGGYGYTF. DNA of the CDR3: TGCGCCAGCAGCCCTGGATGGACAGGGGGTTATGGCTACACCTTC. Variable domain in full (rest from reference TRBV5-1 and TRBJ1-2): KAGVTQTPRYLIKTRGQQVTLSCSPISGHRSVSWYQQTPGQGLQFLFEYFSETQRNKGNFPGRFSGRQFSNSRSEMNVSTLELGDSALYLCASSPGWTGGYGYTFGSGTRLTVV.

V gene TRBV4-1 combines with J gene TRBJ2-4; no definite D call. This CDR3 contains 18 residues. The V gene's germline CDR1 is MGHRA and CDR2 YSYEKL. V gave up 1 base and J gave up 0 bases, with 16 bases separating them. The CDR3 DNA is TGCGCCAGCAGCCAAGGACGGACGGTGGGGTTAGCCAAAAACATTCAGTACTTC. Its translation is CASSQGRTVGLAKNIQYF.

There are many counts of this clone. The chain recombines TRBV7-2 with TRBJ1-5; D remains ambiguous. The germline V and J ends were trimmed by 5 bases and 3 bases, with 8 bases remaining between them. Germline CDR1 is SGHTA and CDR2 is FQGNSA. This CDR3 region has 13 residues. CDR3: CASSQGPNQPQHF. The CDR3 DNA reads TGTGCCAGCAGCCAAGGACCCAATCAGCCCCAGCATTTT. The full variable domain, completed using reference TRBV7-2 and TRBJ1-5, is GAGVSQSPSNKVTEKGKDVELRCDPISGHTALYWYRQSLGQGLEFLIYFQGNSAPDKSGLPSDRFSAERTGGSVSTLTIQRTQQEDSAVYLCASSQGPNQPQHFGDGTRLSIL.

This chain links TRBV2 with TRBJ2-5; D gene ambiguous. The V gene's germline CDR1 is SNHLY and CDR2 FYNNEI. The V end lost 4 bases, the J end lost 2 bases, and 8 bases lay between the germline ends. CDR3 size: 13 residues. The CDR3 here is CASSGSVQETQYF. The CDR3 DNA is TGTGCCAGCAGTGGGTCTGTACAAGAGACCCAGTACTTC.

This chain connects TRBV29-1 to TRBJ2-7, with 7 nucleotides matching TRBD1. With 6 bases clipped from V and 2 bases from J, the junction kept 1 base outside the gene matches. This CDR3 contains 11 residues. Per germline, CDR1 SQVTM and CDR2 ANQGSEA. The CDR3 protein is CSVTGPYEQYF. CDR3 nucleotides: TGCAGCGTGACAGGGCCCTACGAGCAGTACTTC.

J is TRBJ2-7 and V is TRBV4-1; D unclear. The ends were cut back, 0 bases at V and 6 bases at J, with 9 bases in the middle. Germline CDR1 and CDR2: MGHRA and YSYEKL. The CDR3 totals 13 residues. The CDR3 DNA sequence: TGCGCCAGCAGCCAAGATTTGATAACCGAGCAGTACTTC. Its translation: CASSQDLITEQYF.

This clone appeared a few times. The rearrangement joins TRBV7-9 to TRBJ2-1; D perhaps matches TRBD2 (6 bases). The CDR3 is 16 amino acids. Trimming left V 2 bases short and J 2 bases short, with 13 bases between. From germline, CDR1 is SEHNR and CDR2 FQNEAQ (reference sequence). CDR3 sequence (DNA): TGTGCCAGCAGCTTATTCGGCGGGACGACCTACAATGAGCAGTTCTTC. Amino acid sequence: CASSLFGGTTYNEQFF.

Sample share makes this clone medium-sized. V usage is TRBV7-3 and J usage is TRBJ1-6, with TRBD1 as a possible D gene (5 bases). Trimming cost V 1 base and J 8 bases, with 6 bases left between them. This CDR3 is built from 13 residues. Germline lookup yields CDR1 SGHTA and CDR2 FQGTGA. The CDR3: CASSLRGDSPLHF. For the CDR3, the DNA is TGTGCCAGCAGCTTAAGGGGGGATTCACCCCTCCACTTT.

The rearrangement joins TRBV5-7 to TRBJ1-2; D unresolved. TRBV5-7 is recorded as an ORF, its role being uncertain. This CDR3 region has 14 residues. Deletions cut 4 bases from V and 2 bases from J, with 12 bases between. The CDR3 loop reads CASSGMVINYGYTF. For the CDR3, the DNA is TGTGCCAGCAGCGGGATGGTTATCAACTATGGCTACACCTTC.

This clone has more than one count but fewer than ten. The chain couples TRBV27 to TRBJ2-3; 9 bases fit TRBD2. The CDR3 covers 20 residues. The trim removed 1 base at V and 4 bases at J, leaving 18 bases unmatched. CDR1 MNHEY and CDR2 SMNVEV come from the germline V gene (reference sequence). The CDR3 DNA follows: TGTGCCAGCAGTTTATTTACTCCGCTCTTACGCGGGGGGGCCCCAGATACGCAGTATTTT. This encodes CASSLFTPLLRGGAPDTQYF.

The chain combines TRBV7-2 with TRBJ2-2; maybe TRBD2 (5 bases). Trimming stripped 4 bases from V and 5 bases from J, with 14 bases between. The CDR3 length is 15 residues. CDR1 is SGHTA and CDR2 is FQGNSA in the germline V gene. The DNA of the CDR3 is TGTGCCAGCAGCTCACAACTAGTCCGAACCGGGGAGCTGTTTTTT. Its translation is CASSSQLVRTGELFF.

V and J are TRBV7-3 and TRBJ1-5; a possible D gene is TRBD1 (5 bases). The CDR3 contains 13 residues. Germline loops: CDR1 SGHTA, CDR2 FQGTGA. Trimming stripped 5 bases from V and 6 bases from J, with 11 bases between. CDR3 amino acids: CASSVGVGQPQHF. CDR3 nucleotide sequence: TGTGCCAGCAGCGTAGGGGTCGGTCAGCCCCAGCATTTT.

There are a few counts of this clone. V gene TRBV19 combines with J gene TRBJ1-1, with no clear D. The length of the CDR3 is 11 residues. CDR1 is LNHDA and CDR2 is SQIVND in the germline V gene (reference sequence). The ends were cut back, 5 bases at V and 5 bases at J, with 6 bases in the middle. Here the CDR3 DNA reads TGTGCCAGTAGTCGTAGGACTGAAGCTTTCTTT. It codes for CASSRRTEAFF.

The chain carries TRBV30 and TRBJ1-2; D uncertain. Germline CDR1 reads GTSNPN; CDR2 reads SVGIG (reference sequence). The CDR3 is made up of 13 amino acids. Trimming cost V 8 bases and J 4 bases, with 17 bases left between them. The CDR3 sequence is CAGQRRAGYGYTF. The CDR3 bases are TGTGCCGGCCAAAGGAGGGCGGGCTATGGCTACACCTTC.

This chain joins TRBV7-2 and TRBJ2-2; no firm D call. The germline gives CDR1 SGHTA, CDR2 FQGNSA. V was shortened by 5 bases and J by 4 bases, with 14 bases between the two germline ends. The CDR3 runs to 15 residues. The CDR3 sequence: CASSPGGSSTGELFF. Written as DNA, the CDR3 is TGTGCCAGCAGCCCCGGTGGGTCGAGCACCGGGGAGCTGTTTTTT.

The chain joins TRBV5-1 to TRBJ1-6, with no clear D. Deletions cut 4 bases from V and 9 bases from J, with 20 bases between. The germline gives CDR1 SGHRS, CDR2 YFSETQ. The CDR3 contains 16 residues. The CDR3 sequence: CASSPSGSHEGSPLHF. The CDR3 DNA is TGCGCCAGCAGCCCCTCCGGGAGCCACGAAGGTTCACCCCTCCACTTT.

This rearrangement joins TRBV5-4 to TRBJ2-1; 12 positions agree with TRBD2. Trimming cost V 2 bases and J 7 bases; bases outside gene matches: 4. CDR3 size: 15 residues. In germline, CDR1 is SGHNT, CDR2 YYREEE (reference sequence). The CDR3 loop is CASSLLAGGGNEQFF. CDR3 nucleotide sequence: TGTGCCAGCAGCTTACTAGCGGGAGGAGGGAATGAGCAGTTCTTC. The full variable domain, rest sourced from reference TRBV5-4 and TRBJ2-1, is ETGVTQSPTHLIKTRGQQVTLRCSSQSGHNTVSWYQQALGQGPQFIFQYYREEENGRGNFPPRFSGLQFPNYSSELNVNALELDDSALYLCASSLLAGGGNEQFFGPGTRLTVL.

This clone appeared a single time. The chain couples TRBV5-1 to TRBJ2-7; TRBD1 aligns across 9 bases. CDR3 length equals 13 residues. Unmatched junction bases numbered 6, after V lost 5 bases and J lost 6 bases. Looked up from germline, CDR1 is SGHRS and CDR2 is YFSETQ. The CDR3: CASRGTGGVEQYF. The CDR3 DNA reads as TGCGCCAGCAGGGGAACAGGGGGCGTCGAGCAGTACTTC. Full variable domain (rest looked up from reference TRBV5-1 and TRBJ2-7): KAGVTQTPRYLIKTRGQQVTLSCSPISGHRSVSWYQQTPGQGLQFLFEYFSETQRNKGNFPGRFSGRQFSNSRSEMNVSTLELGDSALYLCASRGTGGVEQYFGPGTRLTVT.

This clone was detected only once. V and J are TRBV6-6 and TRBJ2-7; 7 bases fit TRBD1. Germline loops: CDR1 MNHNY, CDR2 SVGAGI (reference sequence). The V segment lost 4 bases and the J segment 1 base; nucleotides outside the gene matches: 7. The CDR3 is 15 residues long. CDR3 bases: TGTGCCAGCAGTTCCCCGGGACAGAGATCCTACGAGCAGTACTTC. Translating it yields CASSSPGQRSYEQYF.

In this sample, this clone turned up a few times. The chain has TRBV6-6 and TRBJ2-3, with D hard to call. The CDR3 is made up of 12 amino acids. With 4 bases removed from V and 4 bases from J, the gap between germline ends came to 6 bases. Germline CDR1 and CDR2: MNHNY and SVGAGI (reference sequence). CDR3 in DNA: TGTGCCAGCAGTTCCTCTGCAGATACGCAGTATTTT. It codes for CASSSSADTQYF.

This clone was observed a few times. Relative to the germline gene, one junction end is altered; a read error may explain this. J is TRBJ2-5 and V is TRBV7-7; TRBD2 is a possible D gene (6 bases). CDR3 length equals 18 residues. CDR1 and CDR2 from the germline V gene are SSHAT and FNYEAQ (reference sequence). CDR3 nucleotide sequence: TGTGCTAGCAGCTTAGAAGACGCTCTGGGGCGGGGAGGAGAGACCCAGTACTTC. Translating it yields CASSLEDALGRGGETQYF.

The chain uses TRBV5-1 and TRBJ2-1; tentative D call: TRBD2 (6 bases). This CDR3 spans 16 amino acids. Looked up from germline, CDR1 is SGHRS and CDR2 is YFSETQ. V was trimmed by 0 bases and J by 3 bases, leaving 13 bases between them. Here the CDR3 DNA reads TGCGCCAGCAGCTTGGCCGGGACTCATGGCTACAATGAGCAGTTCTTC. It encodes CASSLAGTHGYNEQFF.

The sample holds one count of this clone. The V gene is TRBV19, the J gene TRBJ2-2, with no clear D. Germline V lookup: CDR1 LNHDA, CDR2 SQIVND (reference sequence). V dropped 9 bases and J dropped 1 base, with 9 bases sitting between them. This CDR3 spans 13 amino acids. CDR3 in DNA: TGTGCCAGCCCAGAAGTGAACACCGGGGAGCTGTTTTTT. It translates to CASPEVNTGELFF.